A selection of T cell receptor beta chains follows, all from one sample in a study of low-dose radiotherapy and immunotherapy resistance in tumors. From the reads, TCRdb called clonotypes with MiXCR, one entry per CDR3 protein. The table lists some 85,000 distinct CDR3 sequences, 15% to 20% of them singletons, with under 7.5% in the top ten. Sequenced here: PBMCs, sampled before treatment. Receptors originate from a male donor with prostate cancer. Both conserved end residues are part of each CDR3. D genes are given only for firm matches. Only part of the rows carry a size: once, few, many, or a class if the clone is expanded.

clone_size j_call v_call cdr3_length d_call cdr3_aa cdr3_nt
many TRBJ1-5 TRBV28 14 . CASLAEGWNQPQHF TGTGCCAGCTTAGCCGAAGGGTGGAATCAGCCCCAGCATTTT
many TRBJ2-3 TRBV5-4 14 . CASSLGPNTDTQYF TGTGCCAGCAGCTTGGGCCCTAACACAGATACGCAGTATTTT
few TRBJ1-4 TRBV6-6 14 . CASSALTTNEKLFF TGTGCCAGCAGTGCGTTAACAACTAATGAAAAACTGTTTTTT
many TRBJ1-2 TRBV5-1 16 TRBD1 CASSFARTGGNYGYTF TGCGCCAGCAGCTTCGCACGGACAGGGGGCAACTATGGCTACACCTTC
many TRBJ1-1 TRBV29-1 15 . CSVARGGATNTEAFF TGCAGCGTTGCTCGGGGGGGGGCCACGAACACTGAAGCTTTCTTT
many TRBJ1-1 TRBV4-1 15 TRBD1 CASSQGGQGEGVAFF TGCGCCAGCAGCCAAGGGGGACAGGGCGAAGGGGTAGCTTTCTTT
. TRBJ2-7 TRBV5-1 15 . CASRETPGLPYEQYF TGCGCCAGCAGAGAGACCCCGGGTTTGCCCTACGAGCAGTACTTC
many TRBJ2-7 TRBV28 12 . CASSLAGYEQYF TGTGCCAGCAGTTTGGCTGGATACGAGCAGTACTTC
many TRBJ2-2 TRBV10-3 13 . CAISEGGTGELFF TGTGCCATCAGTGAGGGCGGTACCGGGGAGCTGTTTTTT
few TRBJ1-2 TRBV14 14 . CASPSGESSYGYTF TGTGCCAGCCCTTCGGGGGAAAGCTCCTACGGCTACACCTTC
many TRBJ1-5 TRBV30 14 TRBD1 CAWKGQGGNQPQHF TGTGCCTGGAAGGGACAGGGTGGCAATCAGCCCCAGCATTTT
many TRBJ2-3 TRBV19 16 . CASSIRPSTSTDTQYF TGTGCCAGTAGTATCCGGCCTTCCACTAGCACAGATACGCAGTATTTT
many TRBJ2-2 TRBV28 13 . CASGTITTGELFF TGTGCCAGCGGGACCATAACCACCGGGGAGCTGTTTTTT
many TRBJ2-7 TRBV20-1 17 . CSATQGYSGTYSYEQYF TGCAGTGCTACCCAGGGCTACTCGGGAACGTACTCCTACGAGCAGTACTTC
. TRBJ1-2 TRBV6-1 15 . CASSETAGALYGYTF TGTGCCAGCAGTGAAACTGCGGGAGCCCTATATGGCTACACCTTC
few TRBJ2-2 TRBV4-1 18 TRBD2 CASSQAISGSLRTGELFF TGCGCCAGCAGCCAGGCTATTAGCGGGAGTTTGCGGACCGGGGAGCTGTTTTTT
many TRBJ2-1 TRBV18 17 . CASSPPGGGGDYNEQFF TGTGCCAGCTCACCACCTGGGGGGGGCGGGGACTACAATGAGCAGTTCTTC
. TRBJ2-7 TRBV7-9 14 TRBD1 CASSPITGGYEQYF TGTGCCAGCAGCCCGATTACAGGGGGCTACGAGCAGTACTTC
few TRBJ1-2 TRBV12-3/TRBV12-4 12 . CASSSQGYGYTF TGTGCCAGCAGCAGCCAGGGCTATGGCTACACCTTC
many TRBJ2-2 TRBV12-3/TRBV12-4 15 TRBD1 CASSSGGPNTGELFF TGTGCCAGCAGTTCAGGGGGCCCGAACACCGGGGAGCTGTTTTTT
many TRBJ1-2 TRBV4-1 16 TRBD1 CASSQESQGGWKGYTF TGCGCCAGCAGCCAAGAATCGCAGGGGGGGTGGAAAGGCTACACCTTC
many TRBJ2-5 TRBV28 14 TRBD1 CASSSTGAEETQYF TGTGCCAGCAGTTCGACAGGGGCCGAAGAGACCCAGTACTTC
many TRBJ1-5 TRBV7-8 17 TRBD1 CASSFLQGQASNQPQHF TGTGCCAGCAGCTTCCTACAGGGACAGGCGAGCAATCAGCCCCAGCATTTT
many TRBJ2-7 TRBV7-9 13 . CASSPESSYEQYF TGTGCCAGCAGCCCCGAATCAAGCTACGAGCAGTACTTC
many TRBJ1-5 TRBV5-1 14 TRBD1 CASSLGTGLHPQHF TGCGCCAGCAGCTTGGGGACAGGGCTTCACCCCCAGCATTTT
few TRBJ1-2 TRBV10-3 15 . CAISEQETGPDGYTF TGTGCCATCAGTGAGCAAGAGACAGGTCCCGATGGCTACACCTTC
many TRBJ2-1 TRBV28 16 TRBD2 CASGIAGVVSWSEQFF TGTGCCAGCGGGATAGCGGGAGTGGTAAGTTGGAGTGAGCAGTTCTTC
many TRBJ1-5 TRBV20-1 14 . CSAEERVSNQPQHF TGCAGTGCTGAAGAGAGGGTTAGCAATCAGCCCCAGCATTTT
. TRBJ1-2 TRBV5-4 13 TRBD1 CASTIDRGYGYTF TGTGCCAGCACCATAGACAGGGGCTATGGCTACACCTTC
many TRBJ2-7 TRBV28 12 . CASREGGGEQYF TGTGCCAGCAGAGAGGGGGGGGGCGAGCAGTACTTC
many TRBJ2-5 TRBV4-3 16 TRBD2 CASSQRISGGKETQYF TGCGCCAGCAGCCAAAGGATTAGCGGGGGGAAAGAGACCCAGTACTTC
many TRBJ2-3 TRBV20-1 14 . CSAIRDPYEDTQYF TGCAGTGCCATCCGGGACCCTTACGAAGATACGCAGTATTTT
many TRBJ2-1 TRBV12-3/TRBV12-4 14 TRBD2 CASRVSSGRGEQFF TGTGCCAGCAGGGTCTCTAGCGGGAGAGGTGAGCAGTTCTTC
many TRBJ2-2 TRBV19 15 . CASSRLGRVTGELFF TGTGCCAGCTCACGCCTAGGACGAGTCACCGGGGAGCTGTTTTTT
many TRBJ1-1 TRBV12-3/TRBV12-4 14 . CASSHSGGNTEAFF TGTGCCAGCAGCCACAGCGGGGGAAACACTGAAGCTTTCTTT
many TRBJ2-2 TRBV2 17 TRBD2 CASSDGGGLALPGELFF TGTGCCAGCAGCGACGGGGGGGGACTAGCTTTACCCGGGGAGCTGTTTTTT
. TRBJ2-7 TRBV5-1 14 TRBD2 CASSLASGTYEQYF TGCGCCAGCAGCTTGGCGAGCGGGACCTACGAGCAGTACTTC
many TRBJ2-1 TRBV3-1 13 . CASNKQGLDEQFF TGTGCCAGCAACAAACAGGGTCTCGATGAGCAGTTCTTC
many TRBJ1-1 TRBV7-2 14 . CASSKEVGSWGAFF TGTGCCAGCAGCAAAGAGGTGGGGAGTTGGGGAGCTTTCTTT
few TRBJ1-1 TRBV9 14 TRBD1 CASSVTTGSAEAFF TGTGCCAGCAGCGTTACGACAGGGTCGGCTGAAGCTTTCTTT
many TRBJ1-1 TRBV5-1 13 . CASSLVQGVEAFF TGCGCCAGCAGCTTGGTGCAGGGTGTTGAAGCTTTCTTT
. TRBJ2-1 TRBV19 15 TRBD1 CASLPGQPRDNEQFF TGTGCCAGTCTCCCGGGACAGCCCAGGGACAATGAGCAGTTCTTC
many TRBJ1-6 TRBV6-5 17 TRBD1 CAAQGTGQGGYNSPLHF TGTGCCGCTCAGGGGACCGGACAGGGAGGGTATAATTCACCCCTCCACTTT